This TCR beta chain was profiled in a study of memory B cells and T cells in multiple sclerosis (dated by TCRdb to the late 2010s). For the wider study: The study compared TCR beta repertoires of autoproliferating peripheral T cells with brain lesion-infiltrating T cells in multiple sclerosis patients. Two multiple sclerosis patients, for whom either brain lesions at autopsy or brain-infiltrating cells from biopsy were available, were included in TCR sequencing.

Using the immunoSEQ Platform, TCRbeta CDR3 regions were amplified from extracted genomic DNA. The immunoSEQ assay used multiplex PCR together with high-throughput sequencing and a bioinformatics pipeline from the vendor. In the source study's methods: Non-productive sequences and CDR3s shorter than 4 amino acids were excluded, and clonotype frequencies were recalculated for each sample. In immunoSEQ Analyzer 2.0, shared clonotypes were identified as identical CDR3 amino acid, V gene and J gene sequences. To normalize repertoire overlap, the number of shared clonotypes was divided by the product of the two clone-set sizes and multiplied by 1000 to give arbitrary units. Held by TCRdb, this immuneACCESS table contains in-frame sequences only and omits some clones. Under half of the omission traces to an unresolved V gene where checked; the cause of the rest is unknown. That table is the source of V, J and clone size, and D and trimming were worked out from the DNA. The sample data list about 14,000 clones, and almost 70% of these were observed just once. Roughly 2.2% of the sample is taken by the ten largest.

As encoded in the germline V gene, CDR1 is SGDLS while CDR2 is YYNGEE. A distance of 20 bases separates the germline ends of V and J, which lose 0 bases and 2 bases respectively. Inclusive of the bounding cysteine and phenylalanine, the CDR3 is 18 residues long. CDR3 DNA is the only sequence kept; it has 54 bases, read in frame from the first base. This clone was counted only a few times. Which antigen it targets is not known. No per-base quality is available; no much larger clone lies one base away. PBMCs were isolated by Ficoll density gradient centrifugation and cryopreserved before use. Paper-wide results and their limitations: Because clone-set sizes varied across compartments, the counts of shared clonotypes were affected, making normalization necessary.

The chain links TRBV9 with TRBJ1-2, with TRBD1 tentatively as D gene (6 bases match). This receptor was taken from a human donor with multiple sclerosis. The sample was memory (CD45RO+) CD4+ T cells from blood. The intended sense of this specimen's cell subset or site label: CD45RO+ memory T cells sorted from peripheral blood. The DNA is as follows: TGTGCCAGCAGCGTAGGGGTAGGCCGAGACAGGCTAAACTATGGCTACACCTTC. It specifies CASSVGVGRDRLNYGYTF. Reference TRBV9 and TRBJ1-2 proteins supply the regions before and after the CDR3; the full variable domain is: DSGVTQTPKHLITATGQRVTLRCSPRSGDLSVYWYQQSLDQGLQFLIQYYNGEERAKGNILERFSAQQFPDLHSELNLSSLELGDSALYFCASSVGVGRDRLNYGYTFGSGTRLTVV.